The TCR beta chain under discussion was sequenced for a study of CD8 T cells in ankylosing spondylitis. The study's findings and limits: Characteristic of ankylosing spondylitis blood, it appeared, was a TCR beta motif comprising roughly eight highly homologous variants. Reportedly, significant enrichment of disease-linked clones occurred in matched ankylosing spondylitis synovial fluid. With a CD8+ phenotype, disease-linked clones were relatively rare in peripheral blood.

Germline CDR1 LGHNA, CDR2 YSLEER. Deletions cut 5 bases from V and 0 bases from J, with 17 bases between. CDR3 length equals 16 residues. Quantitative 5'-RACE with molecular barcodes generated TCR beta libraries. One entry per CDR3 protein, called by TCRdb with MiXCR from the 5' RACE reads. The sample holds about 240,000 distinct CDR3 sequences, 7.5% to 9% seen once. This clonotype appeared many times. The antigen remains undetermined. This TCR derives from a male donor with ankylosing spondylitis or in good health (not recorded which). The sample comprised blood, either unsorted or a sorted T cell fraction (not recorded which). V is TRBV4-3 and J is TRBJ2-7, with D possibly TRBD1 on 6 matching bases. Here the CDR3 reads CASSSYLRGSSYEQYF. CDR3 nucleotides: TGCGCCAGCAGCTCCTACCTCAGGGGTTCCTCCTACGAGCAGTACTTC.